This T cell receptor (beta chain) was identified during a study of CD4 T cells in relation to SARS-CoV-2 and coronaviruses. About the research overall: TCR beta CDR3s were sequenced after roughly eleven-day antigen culture of PBMCs. Negative control cultures got HIV-1 Nef peptides or no peptide.

Profiling relied on immunoSEQ multiplex PCR, and the TCRdb table lists in-frame clones only, not all of them. Found here are 26,000 or so clones, 70% to 80% of them singletons; the top ten hold roughly 25%. Before the COVID-19 pandemic, during about 2011-2019, CD4+ T cells were taken from unexposed donors. Isolation of CD4+ T cells took place after roughly nine days in culture. As cell numbers allowed, unexposed-donor CD4+ T cells faced SARS-CoV-2 S/N and four cold-coronavirus spikes. Note on this clone: The antigen is unknown.

Study-level points and caveats: In roughly 65% of donors, memory CD4+ clonotypes crossrecognized SARS-CoV-2 and at least one common cold coronavirus spike.

CDR3 length: 13 residues. From germline, CDR1 is MGHDK and CDR2 SYGVNS. The V and J ends lost 4 bases and 6 bases respectively, with 7 bases between them. This clonotype was obtained from a human donor in good health. Sequenced material: CD4+ T cells from PBMCs, cultured in vitro. V gene TRBV25-1 combines with J gene TRBJ1-6; the D gene is possibly TRBD1 (6 bases). CDR3 DNA: TGTGCCAGCAGTGTAGGGGGTAATTCACCCCTCCACTTT. Translated: CASSVGGNSPLHF. Together with reference TRBV25-1 and TRBJ1-6, the CDR3 gives the full variable domain: EADIYQTPRYLVIGTGKKITLECSQTMGHDKMYWYQQDPGMELHLIHYSYGVNSTEKGDLSSESTVSRIRTEHFPLTLESARPSHTSQYLCASSVGGNSPLHFGNGTRLTVT.